A selection of T cell receptor beta chains follows, all from one sample in a study of beta chain features in type 1 diabetes. The data were produced by immunoSEQ multiplex PCR, yet TCRdb's version contains in-frame clones alone and is incomplete. The table records some 250,000 clones, approximately 10% of them present only once. The specimen was naive CD4+ T cells from blood. These receptor sequences come from a man aged 30-40 years with type 1 diabetes. Both conserved end residues are part of each CDR3. The D gene is left open where the match is weak. Size is stated for part of the rows, as once, few or many counts, or as a class when the clone is expanded.

v_call	clone_size	d_call	j_call	cdr3_aa	cdr3_nt
TRBV9	NA	NA	TRBJ2-3	CASSVTWGPTDTQYF	TGTGCCAGCAGCGTTACGTGGGGGCCCACAGATACGCAGTATTTT
TRBV14	few	NA	TRBJ1-1	CASSQKTEDMEAFF	TGTGCCAGCAGCCAAAAGACTGAGGACATGGAAGCTTTCTTT
TRBV18	few	NA	TRBJ1-5	CASSQGGDDQPQHF	TGTGCCAGCTCACAAGGGGGAGACGATCAGCCCCAGCATTTT
TRBV7-9	NA	TRBD1	TRBJ1-1	CASSLGTENTEAFF	TGTGCCAGCAGCCTAGGGACAGAGAACACTGAAGCTTTCTTT
TRBV28	few	TRBD2	TRBJ2-4	CASSRYTPGLGTNIQYF	TGTGCCAGCAGTCGATACACGCCGGGACTAGGGACAAACATTCAGTACTTC
TRBV4-1	NA	TRBD1	TRBJ2-7	CASSRTGSYEQYF	TGCGCCAGCAGCCGGACAGGCTCCTACGAGCAGTACTTC
TRBV5-1	NA	NA	TRBJ2-3	CASSVPTDTQYF	TGCGCCAGCAGCGTCCCTACGGATACGCAGTATTTT
TRBV7-9	few	NA	TRBJ2-5	CASSLERLQETQYF	TGTGCCAGCAGCTTGGAGCGACTACAAGAGACCCAGTACTTC
TRBV2	NA	TRBD1	TRBJ2-3	CASSFRGPKDTQYF	TGTGCCAGCAGTTTCAGGGGGCCTAAGGATACGCAGTATTTT
TRBV7-3	few	TRBD2	TRBJ2-1	CASSLGGGDEQFF	TGTGCCAGCAGCCTCGGGGGGGGCGATGAGCAGTTCTTC
TRBV28	few	NA	TRBJ2-7	CASSLSSVQVHEQYF	TGTGCCAGCAGTTTATCGTCCGTACAGGTTCACGAGCAGTACTTC
TRBV7-7	few	NA	TRBJ2-5	CASSSNQETQYF	TGTGCTAGCAGCTCCAACCAAGAGACCCAGTACTTC
TRBV18	few	NA	TRBJ2-7	CASSNSYEQYF	TGTGCCAGCTCAAACAGCTACGAGCAGTACTTC
TRBV5-6	few	NA	TRBJ1-2	CASQDSNYGYTF	TGTGCCAGCCAGGACAGTAACTATGGCTACACCTTC
TRBV4-2	NA	TRBD2	TRBJ2-3	CASSQVSGGATDTQYF	TGTGCCAGCAGCCAAGTGAGCGGGGGGGCGACAGATACGCAGTATTTT
TRBV7-9	few	NA	TRBJ1-4	CASSLTQGGEKLFF	TGTGCCAGCAGCTTAACCCAGGGTGGCGAAAAACTGTTTTTT
TRBV9	few	NA	TRBJ2-2	CASNPGGATGELFF	TGTGCCAGCAACCCTGGGGGGGCCACCGGGGAGCTGTTTTTT
TRBV9	few	NA	TRBJ2-1	CASSIDPSSYNEQFF	TGTGCCAGCAGCATAGACCCGAGCTCCTACAATGAGCAGTTCTTC